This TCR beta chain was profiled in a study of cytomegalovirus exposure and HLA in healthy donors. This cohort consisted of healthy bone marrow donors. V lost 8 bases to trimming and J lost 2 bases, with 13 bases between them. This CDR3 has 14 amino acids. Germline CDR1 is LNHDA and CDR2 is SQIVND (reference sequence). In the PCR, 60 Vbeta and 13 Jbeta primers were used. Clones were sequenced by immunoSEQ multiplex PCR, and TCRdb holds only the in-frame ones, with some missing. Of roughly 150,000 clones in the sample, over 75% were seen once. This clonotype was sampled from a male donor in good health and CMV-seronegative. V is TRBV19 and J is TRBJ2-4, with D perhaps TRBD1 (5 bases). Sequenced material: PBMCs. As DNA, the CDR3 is TGTGCCAGTCGACCTGGACATACCAAAAACATTCAGTACTTC. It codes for CASRPGHTKNIQYF.